These 26 T cell receptor beta chains were all obtained from the same sample, sequenced in a study of T cells after yellow fever vaccination (dated by TCRdb to the late 2010s). The treatment or condition label for this specimen denotes: live attenuated yellow fever vaccine strain. Libraries were prepared through 5' RACE. TCRdb shows the sequencer as Illumina NovaSeq 6000. TCRdb reprocessed the public reads (quality trimming at Q25 with fastp, clone calling with MiXCR) and kept in-frame beta chains. Every CDR3 protein is listed once, alongside the most common genes and DNA of its rows. The sample table contains 100,000 to 150,000 distinct CDR3 sequences; only one count was recorded for about 8.4% of them. Less than 40% of the sample belongs to the ten largest clones. Sample: CD8+ T cells sorted from PBMCs, taken on the day of the yellow fever booster vaccination. The receptors were gathered from a young man who received the YFV17D yellow fever vaccine.

The chain is built from TRBV7-2 and TRBJ1-1; the D is unclear. The germline V gene has CDR1 SGHTA and CDR2 FQGNSA. V was trimmed by 5 bases and J by 0 bases, leaving 7 bases between them. This CDR3 comprises 13 residues. The CDR3 loop reads CASSPGMNTEAFF. The CDR3, as DNA: TGTGCCAGCAGCCCCGGTATGAACACTGAAGCTTTCTTT.

The sample holds many counts of this clonotype. This chain links TRBV7-2 with TRBJ2-3; TRBD2 is a possible D gene (7 bases). The V end was cut by 5 bases, the J end by 5 bases, with 17 bases between. Germline-derived CDR1 and CDR2 are SGHTA and FQGNSA. There are 15 residues in the CDR3. The CDR3 here is CASSPGWGGQDTQYF. CDR3 nucleotides: TGTGCCAGCAGCCCGGGGTGGGGGGGCCAAGATACGCAGTATTTT.

This clonotype turned up a few times. J is TRBJ1-1 and V is TRBV4-2, with unresolved D. V was trimmed by 1 base and J by 3 bases, leaving 12 bases between them. Germline assignment: CDR1 LGHNA and CDR2 YNFKEQ. The CDR3 has 15 amino acids. The chain's CDR3 is CASSQVGSWDTEAFF. CDR3 nucleotides: TGTGCCAGCAGCCAAGTCGGCAGTTGGGACACTGAAGCTTTCTTT.

This clonotype was detected ten times or more. The V call is TRBV6-5, the J call TRBJ2-7; D might be TRBD1 (6 bases). Germline values: CDR1 MNHEY, CDR2 SVGAGI. The CDR3 loop spans 15 amino acids. V lost 0 bases, J lost 3 bases, and 12 bases lay in between. CDR3 region: CASSYSQDSYYEQYV. CDR3 sequence (DNA): TGTGCCAGCAGTTACTCCCAGGACAGTTACTACGAGCAGTACGTC.

This clonotype has just a few counts. V usage is TRBV6-2 or TRBV6-3 and J usage is TRBJ1-6; D gene unclear. CDR3 length: 12 residues. V was clipped by 8 bases and J by 7 bases, with 9 bases between them. The V gene's germline CDR1 is MNHEY and CDR2 SVGEGT. This CDR3 is CASYDRNSPLHF. CDR3 DNA sequence: TGTGCCAGCTACGACCGCAATTCACCCCTCCACTTT.

This clonotype was seen a handful of times. This chain joins TRBV25-1 and TRBJ2-7, with TRBD1 matching 10 bases. V dropped 4 bases and J dropped 6; count of bases not matched to a gene: 6. This CDR3 comprises 14 residues. The germline V gene has CDR1 MGHDK and CDR2 SYGVNS. The CDR3 is CASSGGTGAFEQYF. The DNA for the CDR3 is TGTGCCAGCAGTGGGGGGACAGGGGCCTTCGAGCAGTACTTC.

The V gene is TRBV9, the J gene TRBJ2-3; perhaps D is TRBD1 or TRBD2 (5 bases each). The CDR3 length is 17 residues. The ends were cut back, 3 bases at V and 0 bases at J, with 17 bases in the middle. Germline V gene data show CDR1 as SGDLS and CDR2 as YYNGEE. CDR3 protein: CASSDSSTGPSTDTQYF. The CDR3 DNA sequence: TGTGCCAGCAGCGACTCGTCGACGGGGCCTAGCACAGATACGCAGTATTTT.

The V and J genes are TRBV6-1 and TRBJ2-1, with 9 bases that match TRBD1. The CDR3 contains 13 residues. CDR1 is MNHNS, CDR2 SASEGT, per germline. The V and J ends lost 10 bases and 3 bases, in that order; junction bases with no gene match: 4. As DNA, the CDR3 is TGTGCCACTTACAGGGGGCTCTACAATGAGCAGTTCTTC. Translating gives CATYRGLYNEQFF.

This clonotype has only a few counts. The chain employs TRBV4-2 and TRBJ2-3, with a tentative D call TRBD1 (5 bases). V shed 0 bases and J shed 4 bases, with 8 bases lying between them. Germline lookup yields CDR1 LGHNA and CDR2 YNFKEQ. The CDR3 covers 14 residues. The CDR3 protein is CASSQEQAADTQYF. As DNA, the CDR3 is TGTGCCAGCAGCCAAGAACAGGCGGCAGATACGCAGTATTTT.

This clonotype was recorded many times. The V gene is TRBV12-3 or TRBV12-4, the J gene TRBJ2-1; 8 bases align to TRBD2. V trimming: 6 bases; J trimming: 0 bases; junction bases outside the gene matches: 7. This CDR3 has 16 residues. The CDR3 sequence is CASSLSGEFSYNEQFF. In DNA form, the CDR3 reads TGTGCCAGCAGCCTTAGCGGGGAGTTCTCCTACAATGAGCAGTTCTTC.

The chain is built from TRBV7-9 and TRBJ1-2, with D hard to call. CDR1 and CDR2 (germline): SEHNR, FQNEAQ (reference sequence). This CDR3 contains 13 residues. Trimming took 5 bases from V and 4 from J, leaving 11 bases between them. CDR3 in amino acids: CASSPNMAYGYTF. CDR3 DNA: TGTGCCAGCAGCCCTAATATGGCCTATGGCTACACCTTC.

This clonotype was picked up a small number of times. The chain carries TRBV7-8 and TRBJ1-3, with 7 bases identical to TRBD1. This CDR3 has 19 amino acids. In germline, CDR1 is SGHVS, CDR2 FQNEAQ. The trim removed 5 bases at V and 0 bases at J, leaving 16 bases unmatched. CDR3 loop: CASSAGTVASLFSGNTIYF. CDR3 sequence (DNA): TGTGCCAGCAGCGCTGGGACAGTTGCCTCACTCTTCTCTGGAAACACCATATATTTT.

This clonotype has just a few counts. The chain couples TRBV4-1 to TRBJ2-5, with 8 bases aligning to TRBD1. The junction had 8 bases not matched to a gene; V was cut back by 3 bases and J by 5 bases. The CDR3 runs to 15 residues. Germline CDR1 reads MGHRA; CDR2 reads YSYEKL. CDR3 amino acids: CASSHLDRAGETQYF. The DNA for the CDR3 is TGCGCCAGCAGCCACCTGGACAGGGCGGGGGAGACCCAGTACTTC.

This clonotype came up many times. The chain uses TRBV7-9 and TRBJ2-5; no reliable D call. V lost 5 bases to trimming and J lost 5 bases, with 12 bases between them. The germline CDR1 and CDR2 sequences are SEHNR and FQNEAQ (reference sequence). CDR3 length: 13 residues. CDR3 amino acids: CASSPDIEETQYF. The CDR3 DNA sequence: TGTGCCAGCAGCCCGGATATAGAGGAGACCCAGTACTTC.

This clonotype came up a few times. J is TRBJ2-5 and V is TRBV6-2 or TRBV6-3; 8 nucleotides match TRBD2. The CDR3 has 20 residues. Trimming at V came to 0 bases and at J to 2 bases, leaving 17 bases not matched to a gene. Germline V gives CDR1 MNHEY, CDR2 SVGEGT. The CDR3 protein is CASSYSGPGAGETLQETQYF. As DNA, the CDR3 is TGTGCCAGCAGTTACTCTGGCCCTGGAGCGGGGGAAACCCTACAAGAGACCCAGTACTTC.

CDR3 in amino acids: CASSPGTGGREQYF. The DNA of the CDR3 is TGTGCCAGCAGCCCGGGAACGGGGGGGCGCGAGCAGTACTTC. The chain employs TRBV4-2 and TRBJ2-7; 8 bases match TRBD2. CDR3 size: 14 residues. Germline CDR1 LGHNA, CDR2 YNFKEQ. V was pared by 4 bases and J by 6 bases, with 8 bases of the junction left unmatched.

V and J are TRBV28 and TRBJ2-7; TRBD1 might be the D (6 bases). Germline V CDR1 and CDR2: MDHEN, SYDVKM. The CDR3 runs to 15 residues. Trimming removed 6 bases from V and 1 base from J, with 16 bases in between. CDR3 in DNA: TGTGCCAGCAGAGAACAGGGTCTAGGATCCTACGAGCAGTACGTC. It is translated as CASREQGLGSYEQYV.

This chain connects TRBV10-3 to TRBJ2-3; 11 nucleotides match TRBD1. J gave up 3 bases and V 6 bases, and 2 bases lay outside the gene matches. This CDR3 region has 14 residues. Germline-derived CDR1 and CDR2 are ENHRY and SYGVKD. CDR3 amino acids: CAIRGQGGTDTQYF. Here the CDR3 DNA reads TGTGCCATCAGGGGACAGGGGGGAACAGATACGCAGTATTTT.

This clonotype was detected only a few times. V is TRBV5-1 and J is TRBJ2-7, with a weak D call TRBD1 (5 bases). The V gene's germline CDR1 is SGHRS and CDR2 YFSETQ. The CDR3 is 13 residues long. V was shortened by 7 bases and J by 4 bases, with 15 bases between the two germline ends. The CDR3 DNA is TGCGCCAGCCGGCCCCAGGGCATATACGAGCAGTACTTC. Translation gives CASRPQGIYEQYF.

This clonotype was recorded a few times. The V and J genes are TRBV11-2 and TRBJ1-1; D not certain. This CDR3 has 15 amino acids. Trimming removed 5 bases from V and 5 bases from J, with 18 bases in between. In germline, CDR1 is SGHAT, CDR2 FQNNGV. CDR3 DNA sequence: TGTGCCAGCAGCAATAGTGTAGGAGGCCGGACTGAAGCTTTCTTT. This translates into CASSNSVGGRTEAFF. The full variable domain, in which reference TRBV11-2 and TRBJ1-1 provide the parts outside the CDR3, is EAGVAQSPRYKIIEKRQSVAFWCNPISGHATLYWYQQILGQGPKLLIQFQNNGVVDDSQLPKDRFSAERLKGVDSTLKIQPAKLEDSAVYLCASSNSVGGRTEAFFGQGTRLTVV.

This clonotype has more than one count but fewer than ten. The chain recombines TRBV9 with TRBJ1-1; weak D call: TRBD1 (6 bases). Germline CDR1 reads SGDLS; CDR2 reads YYNGEE. This CDR3 contains 15 residues. Trimming cost V 0 bases and J 1 base, with 10 bases left between them. The CDR3 DNA is TGTGCCAGCAGCGTAGGATCAGGGGCGAACACTGAAGCTTTCTTT. Amino acids: CASSVGSGANTEAFF.

The chain is built from TRBV27 and TRBJ2-1; D may match TRBD1 or TRBD2 (6 bases each). This CDR3 contains 18 residues. Trimming shortened V by 5 bases and J by 2 bases, and 22 bases separated the two germline ends. Per the germline V gene, CDR1 is MNHEY and CDR2 is SMNVEV (reference sequence). CDR3: CASSPSRGGLGTYNEQFF. The CDR3 DNA follows: TGTGCCAGCAGTCCTTCTAGAGGGGGGCTAGGGACCTACAATGAGCAGTTCTTC.

The CDR3 nucleotides read TGCAGTGCTTTCCTCTATAGCTCCTATAATTCACCCCTCCACTTT. Amino acid sequence: CSAFLYSSYNSPLHF. The V and J genes are TRBV20-1 and TRBJ1-6; unclear D gene. V was cut by 5 bases and J by 0 bases, with 11 bases left in between. From germline, CDR1 is DFQATT and CDR2 SNEGSKA (reference sequence). The CDR3 sequence is 15 residues long.

The chain carries TRBV20-1 and TRBJ1-2; D not resolved. Germline values: CDR1 DFQATT, CDR2 SNEGSKA (reference sequence). Trimming shortened V by 0 bases and J by 4 bases, and 9 bases separated the two germline ends. This CDR3 comprises 13 residues. The CDR3 is CSARETDIYGYTF. The CDR3 coding sequence is TGCAGTGCTAGAGAAACCGATATCTATGGCTACACCTTC.

This chain connects TRBV12-3 or TRBV12-4 to TRBJ2-5; 7 bases are shared with TRBD1. J was trimmed by 2 bases and V by 6 bases; bases with no gene match: 6. This CDR3 contains 14 residues. The CDR3 reads CASRGGRRQETQYF. CDR3 sequence (DNA): TGTGCCAGCAGAGGGGGCCGGAGACAAGAGACCCAGTACTTC.

There are a few counts of this clonotype. The chain has TRBV6-2 or TRBV6-3 and TRBJ2-5; TRBD1 is a possible D gene (5 bases). Per germline, CDR1 MNHEY and CDR2 SVGEGT. The CDR3 is 13 residues long. Trimming removed 5 bases from V and 0 bases from J, with 7 bases in between. The CDR3 coding sequence is TGTGCCAGCAGTCAGGGTTACCAAGAGACCCAGTACTTC. Residues: CASSQGYQETQYF.